A selection of T cell receptor beta chains follows, all from one sample in a study of T-cell memory formation after mild COVID-19. In TCRdb, the 5' RACE reads were re-called with MiXCR into one record per CDR3 protein. This table holds roughly 190,000 distinct CDR3 sequences, roughly a tenth found once. Sequencing was done on a sample of PBMCs or a T cell subset sorted from them (not recorded which). Receptor source: a man between 18 and 35 years old who had mild COVID-19 (a few samples of this study predate the infection). Cell type and time point are not known. The CDR3 runs from the conserved cysteine through the conserved F or W.

J gene	V gene	CDR3 protein
TRBJ1-5	TRBV4-3	CASSPWPGPQPQHF
TRBJ2-2	TRBV12-3/TRBV12-4	CASSWGGNTGELFF
TRBJ2-3	TRBV5-6	CASSLVLQGFTDTQYF
TRBJ2-7	TRBV5-1	CAPFEQYF
TRBJ1-5	TRBV7-2	CASSRGGLSNQPQHF
TRBJ1-1	TRBV6-5	CASSYQGGTDTEAFF
TRBJ2-1	TRBV5-1	CASRRRVRLADSYNEQFF
TRBJ2-3	TRBV25-1	CATGDWDTQYF
TRBJ1-3	TRBV12-3/TRBV12-4	CASSPPWGSGNTIYF
TRBJ2-3	TRBV5-1	CASSLGTGRDTQYF
TRBJ2-1	TRBV25-1	CASSEAGGDYNEQFF
TRBJ2-2	TRBV7-9	CASTSTGAGELFF
TRBJ2-1	TRBV5-6	CASSWDLREQFF
TRBJ2-1	TRBV28	CASTAGGRYNEQFF
TRBJ2-3	TRBV5-1	CASSFRVLAGETDTQYF
TRBJ2-2	TRBV7-7	CASSLAGTTGELFF
TRBJ2-5	TRBV5-5	CASDGDRAAETQYF
TRBJ2-5	TRBV5-1	CASSPPVAGEETQYF